A single T cell receptor (beta chain) is shown here with its context. These data belong to a study of CD8 T cells in Susac syndrome. The RNA, roughly 0.45 to 1 ug, was put through reverse transcription using random hexamers. TCRdb reprocessed the immunoSEQ multiplex PCR reads via MiXCR and lists one record per CDR3 protein. The data hold some 150,000 distinct CDR3 sequences, with roughly 94% observed a single time. TEMRA cells were FACS-enriched, with CD8+ and CD4+ T cells isolated negatively. The specimen sequenced was CD8+ T cells from PBMCs. This receptor was obtained from a human donor with multiple sclerosis.

DNA of the CDR3: TGCAGCGTTGAGGGGCGAGGTCAGGAAGCTTTCTTT. It encodes CSVEGRGQEAFF. V usage is TRBV29-1 and J usage is TRBJ1-1; TRBD1 is a possible D gene (5 bases). The CDR3 runs 12 residues. With 3 bases removed from V and 8 bases from J, the gap between germline ends came to 13 bases. Per the germline V gene, CDR1 is SQVTM and CDR2 is ANQGSEA.